Here is one TCR beta chain with its context. Repertoires were generated with immunoSEQ multiplex PCR, while TCRdb's copy carries only in-frame clones and drops some. Of around 620,000 clones in the sample, around 95% were seen once. This sample is part of a study of shared clonotypes between healthy human individuals. CD8 cells classed as naive were CD45RO-negative and positively selected for CCR7, excluding terminally differentiated effector memory CD45RA+ cells. Only Caucasian adults living in Nashville, Tennessee served as donors. The source is a woman in her twenties or thirties in good health. Specimen: naive CD8+ T cells sorted from blood.

CDR3 sequence (DNA): TGTGCCAGCAGTGAATACAGTTACAATGAGCAGTTCTTC. It translates to CASSEYSYNEQFF. This rearrangement joins TRBV25-1 to TRBJ2-1, with unresolved D. In germline, CDR1 is MGHDK, CDR2 SYGVNS. V lost 0 bases and J 4 bases, leaving 4 bases between the germline ends. The CDR3 contains 13 residues.